This T cell receptor (beta chain) was observed in a study of blood T cells in healthy people across ages. To note about this clonotype: Its antigen is as yet unknown.

Study-wide findings and caveats: When set beside aged donors, long-lived donors presented more naive CD4+ cells and higher diversity. Lack of knowledge of donor CMV status possibly confounded expanded clonotype changes.

Next came a second PCR, run for about 7 to 11 cycles, which used a sample-barcoded 5' primer along with a J-beta primer mix. A template-switch adaptor containing 12 random nucleotides labeled each cDNA molecule. TCRdb called the 5' RACE reads again in MiXCR, with one record for every CDR3 protein. This table holds around 790,000 distinct CDR3 sequences, under 45% found once. This CDR3 comprises 13 residues. Germline CDR1 reads SEHNR; CDR2 reads FQNEAQ (reference sequence). Trimming cost V 3 bases and J 4 bases, with 10 bases left between them. This chain connects TRBV7-9 to TRBJ2-7; D is perhaps TRBD2 (5 bases). The clonotype originates from a man between 60 and 75 years old in good health. The sample taken for sequencing was blood. CDR3 nucleotide sequence: TGTGCCAGCAGCTTTGCGGAGGCGTACGAGCAGTACTTC. Amino acid sequence: CASSFAEAYEQYF.